This is a list of T cell receptor beta chains from one sample in a study of identical twins. One entry per CDR3 protein results from TCRdb running MiXCR on the 5' RACE reads. In the table there are some 660,000 distinct CDR3 sequences, 8.6% of which are singletons. In addition, the sample was reused for a study of yellow fever vaccine responses in identical twins.

The source material was PBMCs. These receptors originate from a woman aged 18-29 years in good health. Both conserved end residues are part of each CDR3. A D gene is named only where the DNA matches it firmly. Size values are once, few and many counts, or a class for expanded clones, and some rows have none.

j_call clone_size v_call d_call cdr3_aa cdr3_nt
TRBJ1-5 few TRBV27 NA CASRANPSSPQHF TGTGCCAGCAGGGCGAATCCCAGCTCGCCCCAGCATTTT
TRBJ2-7 few TRBV28 NA CASSLKGFGHEQYF TGTGCCAGCAGTTTAAAGGGGTTCGGACACGAGCAGTACTTC
TRBJ2-7 NA TRBV27 TRBD2 CASSLSGLADPYNEQYF TGTGCCAGCAGTTTATCGGGACTAGCGGATCCCTACAACGAGCAGTACTTC
TRBJ1-4 many TRBV10-2 NA CASSESHRVAEKLFF TGCGCCAGCAGTGAGTCACACAGGGTCGCTGAAAAACTGTTTTTT
TRBJ2-1 few TRBV6-2/TRBV6-3 TRBD2 CASSYSIQRGDNEQFF TGTGCCAGCAGTTACTCGATACAGCGGGGGGACAATGAGCAGTTCTTC
TRBJ2-7 few TRBV4-3 NA CASSPGRNSYEQYF TGCGCCAGCAGCCCCGGACGTAACTCCTACGAGCAGTACTTC
TRBJ2-3 many TRBV7-9 NA CASSLGDHTDTQYF TGTGCCAGCAGCTTAGGGGATCACACAGATACGCAGTATTTT
TRBJ2-6 NA TRBV11-2 NA CASTAIPPSHLSGANVLTF TGTGCCAGCACAGCTATTCCGCCGAGTCACCTCTCTGGGGCCAACGTCCTGACTTTC
TRBJ2-7 NA TRBV21-1 NA CASSKCAKDYEQYF TGTGCCAGCAGCAAATGCGCCAAAGACTACGAGCAGTACTTC
TRBJ2-3 many TRBV12-3/TRBV12-4 NA CASSSGLGTDTQYF TGTGCCAGCAGTTCAGGCCTAGGGACAGATACGCAGTATTTT
TRBJ2-1 NA TRBV25-1 TRBD2 CASTPTSGRDNEQFF TGTGCCAGCACCCCGACTAGCGGGAGGGACAATGAGCAGTTCTTC
TRBJ2-5 NA TRBV4-1 NA CASSQVWTEETQYF TGCGCCAGCAGCCAAGTCTGGACCGAAGAGACCCAGTACTTC
TRBJ1-1 NA TRBV10-3 TRBD1 CATEDRGLFTEAFF TGTGCCACCGAAGACAGGGGGCTATTCACTGAAGCTTTCTTT
TRBJ2-1 few TRBV10-1 NA CASTHRANEQFF TGCGCCAGCACCCATCGGGCCAATGAGCAGTTCTTC
TRBJ2-2 many TRBV12-3/TRBV12-4 TRBD2 CASSPPRGDHNTGELFF TGTGCCAGCAGCCCACCCCGGGGGGACCACAACACCGGGGAGCTGTTTTTT
TRBJ2-1 many TRBV15 TRBD2 CATSGQRELSYNEQFF TGTGCCACCAGCGGCCAGCGGGAGTTGTCCTACAATGAGCAGTTCTTC
TRBJ2-4 few TRBV4-3 TRBD2 CASSQTVLAGDMAKNIQYF TGCGCCAGCAGCCAGACGGTACTAGCGGGAGATATGGCCAAAAACATTCAGTACTTC
TRBJ2-7 NA TRBV11-2 NA CASSLVAGPGYEQYF TGTGCCAGCAGCTTAGTGGCAGGCCCTGGCTACGAGCAGTACTTC
TRBJ2-4 many TRBV14 NA CASSQVGTKNIQYF TGTGCCAGCAGCCAAGTCGGGACCAAAAACATTCAGTACTTC
TRBJ1-6 few TRBV6-6 NA CASSYAQNSPLHF TGTGCCAGCAGTTACGCGCAGAATTCACCCCTCCACTTT
TRBJ2-1 few TRBV20-1 TRBD2 CSARTPSGGNEQFF TGCAGTGCTAGGACGCCTAGCGGGGGCAATGAGCAGTTCTTC
TRBJ2-2 few TRBV5-1 TRBD2 CASRTSGGRNTGELFF TGCGCCAGCAGGACTAGCGGGGGAAGAAACACCGGGGAGCTGTTTTTT
TRBJ2-1 many TRBV2 NA CASRVAAVSADEQFF TGTGCCAGCAGAGTAGCGGCTGTAAGTGCGGACGAGCAGTTCTTC
TRBJ2-7 NA TRBV5-1 NA CASSALQGYYEQYF TGCGCCAGCAGCGCGCTACAGGGTTACTACGAGCAGTACTTC
TRBJ2-3 few TRBV10-3 TRBD2 CAISSGSGGASDTQYF TGTGCCATCAGCAGTGGTAGCGGGGGGGCATCAGATACGCAGTATTTT
TRBJ2-7 NA TRBV7-9 TRBD1 CAGRSTGVEQYF TGTGCCGGCAGATCGACAGGGGTCGAGCAGTACTTC
TRBJ2-7 many TRBV7-6 TRBD1 CASSLESSDRYYEQYF TGTGCCAGCAGCTTAGAGTCATCGGACAGGTACTACGAGCAGTACTTC
TRBJ2-7 many TRBV3-1 NA CASSQVLSVDEQYF TGTGCCAGCAGCCAAGTGTTAAGCGTGGACGAGCAGTACTTC
TRBJ2-4 many TRBV7-8 TRBD2 CASSWYGGGTLMAKNIQYF TGTGCCAGCAGCTGGTACGGGGGGGGAACACTTATGGCCAAAAACATTCAGTACTTC
TRBJ2-6 few TRBV5-6 NA CASSLGLSGANVLTF TGTGCCAGCAGCCTGGGGCTCTCTGGGGCCAACGTCCTGACTTTC
TRBJ2-5 many TRBV6-5 TRBD2 CASSFRSGVGETQYF TGTGCCAGCAGTTTCCGGAGCGGGGTCGGGGAGACCCAGTACTTC
TRBJ2-7 few TRBV4-3 NA CASSQEGTSAYEQYF TGCGCCAGCAGCCAAGAGGGGACATCAGCCTACGAGCAGTACTTC
TRBJ2-6 few TRBV27 NA CASSLSGGTGANVLTF TGTGCCAGCAGTTTAAGTGGGGGTACTGGGGCCAACGTCCTGACTTTC
TRBJ2-1 many TRBV7-9 TRBD2 CASSSWTSGGANEQFF TGTGCCAGCAGCTCTTGGACTAGCGGGGGGGCCAATGAGCAGTTCTTC
TRBJ2-7 few TRBV6-2/TRBV6-3 NA CASRVASSYEQYF TGTGCCAGCAGAGTAGCGTCATCCTACGAGCAGTACTTC
TRBJ2-5 NA TRBV11-2 NA CASSLRPQETQYF TGTGCCAGCAGCTTAAGGCCGCAAGAGACCCAGTACTTC
TRBJ1-2 NA TRBV29-1 TRBD1 CSALKTGTDGYTF TGCAGCGCCCTCAAGACAGGGACGGATGGCTACACCTTC
TRBJ2-1 NA TRBV20-1 NA CSAIKHRATYNEQFF TGCAGTGCTATAAAACACAGGGCGACCTACAATGAGCAGTTCTTC
TRBJ2-2 many TRBV10-2 NA CASSNRNTGELFF TGCGCCAGCAGCAACAGAAACACCGGGGAGCTGTTTTTT
TRBJ2-1 NA TRBV28 TRBD2 CASSRGGPTEQFF TGTGCCAGCAGCCGGGGGGGTCCGACCGAACAGTTCTTC
TRBJ1-1 NA TRBV7-2 NA CAISLAPNTEAFF TGTGCCATCAGCTTAGCCCCGAACACTGAAGCTTTCTTT
TRBJ2-7 few TRBV7-9 TRBD1 CASSFLYRGNSYEQYF TGTGCCAGCAGCTTTTTATACAGGGGTAACTCCTACGAGCAGTACTTC